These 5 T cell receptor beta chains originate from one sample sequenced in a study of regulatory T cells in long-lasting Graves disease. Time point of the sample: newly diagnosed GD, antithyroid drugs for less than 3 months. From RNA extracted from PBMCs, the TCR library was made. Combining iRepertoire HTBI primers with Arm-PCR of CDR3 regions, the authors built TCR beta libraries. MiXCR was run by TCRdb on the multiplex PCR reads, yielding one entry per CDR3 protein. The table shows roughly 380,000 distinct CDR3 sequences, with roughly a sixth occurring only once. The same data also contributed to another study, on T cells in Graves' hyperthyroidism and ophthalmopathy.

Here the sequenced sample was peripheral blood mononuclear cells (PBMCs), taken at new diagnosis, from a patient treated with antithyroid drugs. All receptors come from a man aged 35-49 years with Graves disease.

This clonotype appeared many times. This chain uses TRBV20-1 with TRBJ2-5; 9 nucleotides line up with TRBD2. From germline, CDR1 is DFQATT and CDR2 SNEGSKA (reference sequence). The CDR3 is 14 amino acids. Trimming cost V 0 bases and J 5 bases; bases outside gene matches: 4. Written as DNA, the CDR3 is TGCAGTGCTAGAGAGGCCAGCGGGGGGGAGACCCAGTACTTC. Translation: CSAREASGGETQYF.

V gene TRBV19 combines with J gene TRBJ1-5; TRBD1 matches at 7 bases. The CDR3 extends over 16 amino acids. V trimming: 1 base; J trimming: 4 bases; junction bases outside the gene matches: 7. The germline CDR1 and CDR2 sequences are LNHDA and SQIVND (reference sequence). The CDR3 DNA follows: TGTGCCAGTAGTATAGGATGGGGGGACAGAAATCAGCCCCAGCATTTT. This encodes CASSIGWGDRNQPQHF.

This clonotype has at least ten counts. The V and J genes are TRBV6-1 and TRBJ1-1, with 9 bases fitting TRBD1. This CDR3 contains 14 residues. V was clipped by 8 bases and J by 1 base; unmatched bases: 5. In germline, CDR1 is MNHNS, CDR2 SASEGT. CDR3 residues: CASYTGGKNTEAFF. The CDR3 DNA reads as TGTGCCAGCTACACAGGGGGCAAGAACACTGAAGCTTTCTTT.

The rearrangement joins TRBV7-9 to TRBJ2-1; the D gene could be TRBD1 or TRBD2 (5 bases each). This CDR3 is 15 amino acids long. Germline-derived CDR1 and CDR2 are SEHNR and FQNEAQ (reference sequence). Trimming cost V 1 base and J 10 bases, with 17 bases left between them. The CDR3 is CASSLVSGTVNEQFF. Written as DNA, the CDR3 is TGTGCCAGCAGCTTAGTTTCAGGGACCGTGAACGAGCAGTTCTTC. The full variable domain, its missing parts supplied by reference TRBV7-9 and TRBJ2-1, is DTGVSQNPRHKITKRGQNVTFRCDPISEHNRLYWYRQTLGQGPEFLTYFQNEAQLEKSRLLSDRFSAERPKGSFSTLEIQRTEQGDSAMYLCASSLVSGTVNEQFFGPGTRLTVL.

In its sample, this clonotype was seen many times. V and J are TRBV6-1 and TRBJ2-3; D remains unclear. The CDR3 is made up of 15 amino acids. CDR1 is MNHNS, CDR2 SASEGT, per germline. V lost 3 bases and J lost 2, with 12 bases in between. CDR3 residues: CASSEVWFPTDTQYF. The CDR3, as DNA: TGTGCCAGCAGTGAGGTCTGGTTTCCCACAGATACGCAGTATTTT.